A selection of T cell receptor beta chains follows, all from one sample in a study of identical twins. From the 5' RACE reads, TCRdb called clonotypes with MiXCR, one entry per CDR3 protein. The repertoire holds 600,000 to 800,000 distinct CDR3 sequences, with around 20% as singletons. These same records also appear under a second study, on T cells expressing NK-cell markers.

Specimen: PBMCs. The receptors come from a woman between 18 and 29 years old in good health. Both conserved end residues are part of each CDR3. D genes are given only for firm matches. Size tells how often a clone was seen (once, few, many) or the class of an expanded clone, and some rows leave it out.

DNA,CDR3,size,J,V,D
TGTGCCAGCCTTCTATCTAGCACAGATACGCAGTATTTT,CASLLSSTDTQYF,.,TRBJ2-3,TRBV7-2,.
TGTGCCAGCACCCCTCGAAGGGACCGCGGGGAGACCCAGTACTTC,CASTPRRDRGETQYF,.,TRBJ2-5,TRBV6-1,.
TGTGCCAGCAGTGTAGTCTACGAGCAGTACTTC,CASSVVYEQYF,few,TRBJ2-7,TRBV6-1,.
TGTGCCAGCGTCTCCTGGGAGGAAGCTTTCTTT,CASVSWEEAFF,.,TRBJ1-1,TRBV27,.
TGCAGTGCTCTTAAGATCAGCGGGAGTCGGTACGAGCAGTACTTC,CSALKISGSRYEQYF,few,TRBJ2-7,TRBV20-1,TRBD2
TGCGCCAGCTCCCCCTGGCAGGGGAAGAACACCGGGGAGCTGTTTTTT,CASSPWQGKNTGELFF,.,TRBJ2-2,TRBV5-1,.
TGCGCCAGCAGCAGGCGGGAGGGCCGGGATGAGCAGTTCTTC,CASSRREGRDEQFF,few,TRBJ2-1,TRBV5-1,TRBD2
TGTGCCAGTAGTTTAGAGGCAGGATTTGCCTACGAGCAGTACTTC,CASSLEAGFAYEQYF,.,TRBJ2-7,TRBV19,.
TGTGCCAGCAGCCCAACCGCGGGCAGCCACGAGCAGTACTTC,CASSPTAGSHEQYF,.,TRBJ2-7,TRBV7-3,.
TGTGCCAGCAGCCCGAATAGCGGGAGAGAGACCCAGTACTTC,CASSPNSGRETQYF,.,TRBJ2-5,TRBV12-3/TRBV12-4,TRBD2
TGTGCCAGCAGTGAAGGACTTAACTACAATGAGCAGTTCTTC,CASSEGLNYNEQFF,few,TRBJ2-1,TRBV12-3/TRBV12-4,.
TGCAGCGTTGGGGGGGGTAGGGCTAACTACAATGAGCAGTTCTTC,CSVGGGRANYNEQFF,.,TRBJ2-1,TRBV29-1,TRBD2
TGTGCCAGCAGTTACTCCGACTTCGGCTATGGCTACACCTTC,CASSYSDFGYGYTF,few,TRBJ1-2,TRBV6-5,.
TGTGCCAGCAGCTTAGTCGGAGGGCCCTACAATGAGCAGTTCTTC,CASSLVGGPYNEQFF,many,TRBJ2-1,TRBV5-1,.
TGTGCCAGCAGTCCACCTATTGAGGAGAAAGTCCGGGAGACCCAGTACTTC,CASSPPIEEKVRETQYF,many,TRBJ2-5,TRBV12-3/TRBV12-4,.
TGCGCCAGCAGCCGCCGGGACAAAGATAGCAATCAGCCCCAGCATTTT,CASSRRDKDSNQPQHF,few,TRBJ1-5,TRBV5-1,.
TGTGCCAGCAGTTTTTACGGACAGAACACTGAAGCTTTCTTT,CASSFYGQNTEAFF,.,TRBJ1-1,TRBV27,.
TGTGCCAGCAGCCCGGGACTAGCGGGCAGTACCGGGGAGCTGTTTTTT,CASSPGLAGSTGELFF,few,TRBJ2-2,TRBV7-9,TRBD2
TGTGCCAGCACCCGAGCTAGCGGGGGATACAATGAGCAGTTCTTC,CASTRASGGYNEQFF,.,TRBJ2-1,TRBV7-8,TRBD2
TGTGCCAGCCGAGAGACATACGACGTCCTGACTTTC,CASRETYDVLTF,once,TRBJ2-6,TRBV6-2/TRBV6-3,.
TGTGCCAGCAGTTACAGTCCGTCCCTAGCGGGAACCACCGGGGAGCTGTTTTTT,CASSYSPSLAGTTGELFF,.,TRBJ2-2,TRBV6-2/TRBV6-3,TRBD2
TGTGCCAGCCCTACTAGCGGGAACTACGAGCAGTACTTC,CASPTSGNYEQYF,.,TRBJ2-7,TRBV6-8,TRBD2
TGTGCCAGCAGCTTAGAGGGGACTAGTGGGGAGACCCAGTACTTC,CASSLEGTSGETQYF,few,TRBJ2-5,TRBV7-2,TRBD2
TGCAGTGCTGGGACTGCTAACGGTGAAAAACTGTTTTTT,CSAGTANGEKLFF,few,TRBJ1-4,TRBV20-1,.
TGTGCCAGCAGCAGAAGGGCAGATACGCAGTATTTT,CASSRRADTQYF,.,TRBJ2-3,TRBV6-1,.
TGTGCCATCAGTGGGACAGCGAACACTGAAGCTTTCTTT,CAISGTANTEAFF,many,TRBJ1-1,TRBV10-3,.
TGTGCCAGCAGATTGACGGGGGGGGCCTCCGGGGAGCTGTTTTTT,CASRLTGGASGELFF,.,TRBJ2-2,TRBV12-3/TRBV12-4,TRBD2
TGTGCCAGCCGGATTGGAGAGACCCAGTACTTC,CASRIGETQYF,.,TRBJ2-5,TRBV7-2,.
TGCAGTGCTAGCTTCGACCTAAACACCGGGGAGCTGTTTTTT,CSASFDLNTGELFF,.,TRBJ2-2,TRBV20-1,.
TGTGCCAGCAGCTTGGGCGCGGGAGGTATAGATGAGCAGTTCTTC,CASSLGAGGIDEQFF,.,TRBJ2-1,TRBV7-6,TRBD2